This entry features one T cell receptor (beta chain) sequence. The germline V gene encodes CDR1 SGHTA and CDR2 FQGNSA. The junction had 9 bases not matched to a gene; V was cut back by 4 bases and J by 7 bases. This CDR3 is built from 15 residues. The entry originates in a study of memory CD4+ T cells and cytomegalovirus serostatus. Single viable CD3+CD4+CD8-CD45RO+ cells were sorted as the memory CD4+ T cells. Sequencing was performed with immunoSEQ multiplex PCR; in TCRdb, only in-frame clones are kept and a portion is missing. Of some 54,000 clones in the sample, approximately 80% are singletons; the top ten hold roughly 1.5%.

The clonotype originates from an adult in good health and CMV-seropositive. The chain uses TRBV7-2 and TRBJ2-7; 11 bases align to TRBD1. Sequenced input: memory CD4+ T cells from blood. The DNA for the CDR3 is TGTGCCAGCAGCTCCAGGACAGGGGGCGCTTGGGAGCAGTACTTC. This gives the protein CASSSRTGGAWEQYF.